One T cell receptor beta chain is described in this entry. Its antigen is not identified. This sample is drawn from a study of human T cells and chemical hapten exposure. Study-level findings and limits: Relative to controls, expanded TCRs formed significantly more large CDR3 similarity clusters.

Time point defined: patch test 3, about 24 weeks after DPC sensitization. Treatment denoted: therapeutic diphenylcyclopropenone sensitization with weekly scalp DPC. Blood collection took place prior to placing each patch test. V lost 0 bases and J 8 bases, leaving 4 bases between the germline ends. Germline-derived CDR1 and CDR2 are MGHRA and YSYEKL. The CDR3 runs to 12 residues. From the RACE reads, TCRdb called clonotypes with MiXCR, one entry per CDR3 protein. The repertoire holds 50,000 to 65,000 distinct CDR3 sequences, with over 9.5% as singletons. The chain is built from TRBV4-1 and TRBJ1-4; D is unclear. This sequence was found in a woman aged 40-49 years with alopecia areata. Some clones in this sample may be carry-over from other donors' samples. This material consisted of whole blood, taken in connection with sensitization to the hapten diphenylcyclopropenone (DPC). The CDR3 DNA is TGCGCCAGCAGCCAAGACAGGGAAAAACTGTTTTTT. It translates to CASSQDREKLFF.